This T cell receptor beta chain was recovered during a study of graft-versus-host responses after intestinal transplantation. Study as a whole: Grafts were multivisceral, liver-intestinal, or isolated intestinal. Broader study findings: There were GvH clones found in recipient marrow, and some of them appeared first in ileum or blood.

Clones were read by immunoSEQ multiplex PCR, and TCRdb kept only the in-frame ones, dropping some. The sample has over 70,000 clones, 90% seen once. Details on this clone: Its cognate antigen is unknown.

After removal of 4 bases from V and 5 bases from J, the junction contained 8 bases not matched to a gene. This CDR3 contains 15 residues. Germline CDR1 is SGHNT and CDR2 is YYREEE (reference sequence). The receptor was derived from a human donor who was the organ donor for an intestinal transplant. The gene calls are TRBV5-4 and TRBJ2-1; 8 nucleotides line up with TRBD2. Sequenced material: unstimulated CD8+ T cells sorted from spleen or lymph node cells, taken before transplant. CDR3: CASSPPGLGDNEQFF. Here the CDR3 DNA reads TGTGCCAGCAGCCCTCCGGGACTAGGGGACAATGAGCAGTTCTTC.